This T cell receptor (beta chain) was sequenced for a study of blood T cells in healthy people across ages. Broader study findings: The study could not conclusively compare naive and antigen-experienced cells, given its unsorted PBMCs.

As to this clonotype: Its specificity is not known.

Trimming took 2 bases from V and 9 from J, leaving 13 bases between them. The CDR3 runs 12 residues. Germline-derived CDR1 and CDR2 are GTSNPN and SVGIG (reference sequence). Primers used in a second PCR of about 7 to 12 cycles were a sample-barcoded 5' primer and a J-beta primer mix. Each cDNA molecule was tagged by a template-switch adaptor with 12 random nucleotides. MiXCR was run by TCRdb on the 5' RACE reads, yielding one entry per CDR3 protein. This sample has 650,000 to 1,000,000 distinct CDR3 sequences, with around 45% found just once. Donors ranged from about 6 to 90 years old and were healthy Caucasians in Russia.

This sequence joins TRBV30 and TRBJ1-2; no firm D call. Sample: blood. This TCR came from a man aged 80 or over in good health. In nucleotides, the CDR3 is TGTGCCTGGAGTAGAGGTGGAGGAAGCTACACCTTC. As protein: CAWSRGGGSYTF.